A selection of T cell receptor beta chains follows, all from one sample in a study of blood T cell repertoires in COVID-19. The protocol was immunoSEQ multiplex PCR, while the TCRdb copy is restricted to in-frame clones and leaves out a portion. Of 250,000 to 300,000 clones listed, 70% to 90% are singletons. Sequencing used PBMCs or T cells enriched from blood (not recorded which). The receptors were sampled from a woman in her fifties or sixties who had recovered from COVID-19. CDR3s include the opening cysteine and the closing phenylalanine or tryptophan.

V: TRBV7-9
CDR3: CASTPSGSDNEQFF

V: TRBV7-9
CDR3: CASSAIGTGSSEQYF

V: TRBV7-2
CDR3: CASSPSGILNEQFF

V: TRBV12-5
CDR3: CASGLVPRGTGNTIYF

V: TRBV9
CDR3: CASSVEEGSLVGEQYF

V: TRBV28
CDR3: CASSSPGISQPQHF

V: TRBV6-5
CDR3: CASSYDSPRSNEQFF

V: TRBV30
CDR3: CAWMGGRGKEQYF

V: TRBV7-9
CDR3: CASSSLNEQFF

V: TRBV15
CDR3: CATSRGLEGQPQHF

V: TRBV6-2/TRBV6-3
CDR3: CASSWIVKGLAGSSSYEQYF

V: TRBV5-5
CDR3: CASRVLGTVGPYEQYF

V: TRBV5-1
CDR3: CASSKLTGPSYEQYF

V: TRBV11-2
CDR3: CASTLSGDSPLHF

V: TRBV5-8
CDR3: CASRSPGTGGLEQYF

V: TRBV23-1
CDR3: CASSQLITGGTEAFF

V: TRBV7-8
CDR3: CASSLPAGTSASYEQYF

V: TRBV7-9
CDR3: CASSLAGLVRTDTQYF

V: TRBV11-2
CDR3: CASSSPGVAGAMYEQYF

V: TRBV28
CDR3: CASLTRGLASDTQYF

V: TRBV28
CDR3: CASSLEFRFLQETQYF

V: TRBV7-9
CDR3: CASSARQGMAFF

V: TRBV10-3
CDR3: CAISGRLGETQYF

V: TRBV7-8
CDR3: CASSLARGYNSPLHF

V: TRBV9
CDR3: CASSVAGRDTGELFF

V: TRBV7-8
CDR3: CASSPSQGRHEQFF

V: TRBV19
CDR3: CASSIHSYTGELFF

V: TRBV2
CDR3: CASRGQGRATTNEKLFF

V: TRBV16
CDR3: CASSQRQGGYNEQFF

V: TRBV19
CDR3: CASSMSGGDSNQPQHF

V: TRBV6-6
CDR3: CASKYGQGGTEAFF

V: TRBV29-1
CDR3: CSVARVGSGPNPQYF

V: TRBV10-3
CDR3: CANLQGNTIYF

V: TRBV6-2/TRBV6-3
CDR3: CASSSPGGVNTEAFF

V: TRBV7-3
CDR3: CASSLSGTGELFF

V: TRBV5-5
CDR3: CASSLGDQSGTGGRSPLHF

V: TRBV2
CDR3: CASRGTSVHNEQFF

V: TRBV28
CDR3: CASSPTGTGGAFF

V: TRBV28
CDR3: CASSLPGGSSPNYGYTF

V: TRBV13
CDR3: CASSPNFASGKYNEQFF

V: TRBV5-1
CDR3: CASSMEVTGGGYTF

V: TRBV11-2
CDR3: CASSRTGAGANVLTF

V: TRBV5-5
CDR3: CASSQQGYEQYF

V: TRBV3-1/TRBV3-2
CDR3: CASSPMSGEQFF

V: TRBV21-1
CDR3: CASKRLRDYTEAFF

V: TRBV2
CDR3: CASSGSLAGSVYNEQFF

V: TRBV10-3
CDR3: CAISGRDRGYEQYF

V: TRBV11-2
CDR3: CASSLPGRSYNEQFF

V: TRBV19
CDR3: CASSDRAGNSPLHF

V: TRBV9
CDR3: CASSVVAGGETQYF

V: TRBV5-1
CDR3: CASSLEDNVYEQYF